Given below is one T cell receptor beta chain in context. Its antigen is unidentified. Approximately 9.7 milliliters was the volume of peripheral blood drawn from each donor. V shed 4 bases, J shed 11 bases, and the junction held 12 bases outside the gene matches. The V gene's germline CDR1 is SGHTA and CDR2 FQGNSA. This CDR3 region has 15 residues. The data were taken from a study of blood T cells in healthy people across ages. A sample-barcoded 5' primer and a J-beta primer mix were used in a second PCR of roughly 7 to 11 cycles. The template-switch adaptor was a 5' adaptor with 12 random nucleotides. It tagged each cDNA molecule. TCRdb fed the 5' RACE reads into MiXCR, producing one record per CDR3 protein. The sample has around 2 million distinct CDR3 sequences; 30% to 40% are singletons. Broader study findings: Naive CD4+ cell counts and diversity both ran higher in long-lived than in aged donors.

J is TRBJ1-1 and V is TRBV7-2, with 11 bases aligning to TRBD1. The sequence derives from a human donor in good health. Specimen: blood. CDR3 in amino acids: CASSSPGQGARLAFF. The CDR3 region has the DNA TGTGCCAGCAGCTCTCCAGGACAGGGGGCCAGGTTGGCTTTCTTT.